The rows below give T cell receptor beta chains drawn from one sample of a study of Ad26.COV2.S vaccination and SARS-CoV-2 variants. The table came from immunoSEQ multiplex PCR; TCRdb's copy has only in-frame clones and leaves some out. The table lists roughly 350,000 clones, roughly 90% of them singletons, with approximately 4.5% in the top ten. Source: peripheral blood, taken in a trial of Ad26.COV2.S vaccine versus placebo. The receptors stem from a person aged 18-65 years who received the Ad26.COV2.S COVID-19 vaccine or a placebo. Both conserved end residues are part of each CDR3. Fields, in order: V gene, clone size, J gene, D gene, CDR3 DNA, CDR3 protein. A D gene is named only where the DNA matches it firmly. Only part of the rows carry a size: once, few, many, or a class if the clone is expanded.

>TRBV28|-|TRBJ2-5|-
TGTGCCAGCAGTTTGTTCGGGGGCAGGGGCCAAGAGACCCAGTACTTC
CASSLFGGRGQETQYF
>TRBV25-1|-|TRBJ1-1|-
TGTGCCAGCAGACGTCGGGGGGACGAGGGGCGGGGGACTGAAGCTTTCTTT
CASRRRGDEGRGTEAFF
>TRBV18|-|TRBJ2-5|-
TGTGCCAGCTCACCACCCGCCCTTGATGTTGGGGAGACCCAGTACTTC
CASSPPALDVGETQYF
>TRBV30|-|TRBJ2-3|TRBD1
TGTGCCTGGAGCCTCGGACAGGGGGCAGGAGATACGCAGTATTTT
CAWSLGQGAGDTQYF
>TRBV27|-|TRBJ2-7|-
TGTGCCAGCAGACCTCTGATAGGAGATCGCTACGAGCAGTACTTC
CASRPLIGDRYEQYF
>TRBV12-3/TRBV12-4|-|TRBJ2-7|-
TGTGCCAGCAGTCCCCAGAGGGCTTACGAGCAGTACTTC
CASSPQRAYEQYF
>TRBV2|-|TRBJ2-5|TRBD2
TGTGCCAGCAGTGACCCAATAATAGGACTAGCGGGAGTGGGGACCCAGTACTTC
CASSDPIIGLAGVGTQYF
>TRBV19|-|TRBJ1-6|-
TGTGCCAGTAGTACGCAGGGAAACTCACCCCTCCACTTT
CASSTQGNSPLHF
>TRBV28|once|TRBJ1-2|-
TGTGCCAGCAGTTTGAATGAAAATGGCTACACCTTC
CASSLNENGYTF
>TRBV7-8|-|TRBJ1-1|TRBD1
TGTGCCAGCAGCTCGGGACAGGGGGCATGGGATGAAGCTTTCTTT
CASSSGQGAWDEAFF
>TRBV28|-|TRBJ2-1|TRBD2
TGTGCCAGCAGGGGGGGACTAGCGGGATCCAATGAGCAGTTCTTC
CASRGGLAGSNEQFF
>TRBV7-9|-|TRBJ2-7|-
TGTGCCAGCAGCTTAGTCGCGGGACACATGTCCTACGAGCAGTACTTC
CASSLVAGHMSYEQYF
>TRBV29-1|-|TRBJ1-2|TRBD1
TGCAGCGTGACAGGGAAAGGCTACACCTTC
CSVTGKGYTF
>TRBV28|-|TRBJ1-2|-
TGTGCCAGCAGTCAAGGGGGAGGGAACTATGGCTACACCTTC
CASSQGGGNYGYTF
>TRBV7-9|-|TRBJ2-7|-
TGTGCCAGCAGCGGGGACAATAACGAGCAGTACTTC
CASSGDNNEQYF
>TRBV11-2|once|TRBJ2-2|TRBD2
TGTGCCAGCGCGCCTCTAGCGGGTAACACCGGGGAGCTGTTTTTT
CASAPLAGNTGELFF
>TRBV7-8|-|TRBJ2-2|-
TGTGCCAGCAGCTTACTCGGCGGTTCGAACACCGGGGAGCTGTTTTTT
CASSLLGGSNTGELFF
>TRBV9|few|TRBJ2-7|TRBD2
TGTGCCAGCAGCGTCGCCCCCCCGGGACTAGCGGGACCAACTTACTCCTACGAGCAGTACTTC
CASSVAPPGLAGPTYSYEQYF
>TRBV5-5|-|TRBJ2-7|TRBD1
TGTGCCAGCAGCGACCGGGACAGCACCTACGAGCAGTACTTC
CASSDRDSTYEQYF
>TRBV6-5|-|TRBJ1-1|-
TGTGCCAGTCAGACAGGGAACACTGAAGCTTTCTTT
CASQTGNTEAFF
>TRBV28|-|TRBJ2-7|-
TGTGCCAGCAGTTTCTCCGGGACAAATCCCGAGCAGTACTTC
CASSFSGTNPEQYF
>TRBV5-1|few|TRBJ2-2|-
TGCGCCAGCAGCTTGGTGGCAGGATCGAACACCGGGGAGCTGTTTTTT
CASSLVAGSNTGELFF
>TRBV18|-|TRBJ2-7|TRBD2
TGTGCCAGCTCACGACTAGCGGGAGTTGACGAGCAGTACTTC
CASSRLAGVDEQYF
>TRBV5-6|once|TRBJ2-7|-
TGTGCCAGCAGCTTGGCTAGTTCCCCCTACGAGCAGTACTTC
CASSLASSPYEQYF
>TRBV27|-|TRBJ2-3|TRBD1
TGTGCCAGCACCCCAAACAGGGGTTACACAGATACGCAGTATTTT
CASTPNRGYTDTQYF
>TRBV28|few|TRBJ2-5|-
TGTGCCAGCAGTTTATTAGCGGAAGCGTACCAAGAGACCCAGTACTTC
CASSLLAEAYQETQYF
>TRBV18|-|TRBJ1-3|-
TGTGCCAGCTCCTCTACTCGGAACACCATATATTTT
CASSSTRNTIYF
>TRBV6-5|-|TRBJ1-2|-
TGTGCCAGCACCCTAAAGTGGGGGTCCTATGGCTACACCTTC
CASTLKWGSYGYTF
>TRBV28|-|TRBJ1-4|-
TGTGCCAGCAGTTTTAGTGACGGGACGGATAATGAAAAACTGTTTTTT
CASSFSDGTDNEKLFF
>TRBV3-1/TRBV3-2|-|TRBJ2-3|-
TGTGCCAGCAGCCCTCGGGGGACAGATACGCAGTATTTT
CASSPRGTDTQYF
>TRBV27|-|TRBJ2-7|TRBD1
TGTGCCAGCAGTTTGGGACAGGGCTCCTACGAGCAGTACTTC
CASSLGQGSYEQYF
>TRBV28|-|TRBJ2-5|TRBD1
TGTGCCAGCAGTTTACCAGGGGGAGAGACCCAGTACTTC
CASSLPGGETQYF
>TRBV11-2|-|TRBJ2-7|TRBD1
TGTGCCAGCAGCTTAGATTCCGCAGGGACAGGCTACGAGCAGTACTTC
CASSLDSAGTGYEQYF
>TRBV29-1|-|TRBJ2-1|-
TGCAGCGTTGAAGATCCGGGCAGGACCGATGAGCAGTTCTTC
CSVEDPGRTDEQFF
>TRBV2|few|TRBJ2-7|-
TGTGCCAGCAGAAACCGGGACGGAAAATCAAGCTCCTACGAGCAGTACTTC
CASRNRDGKSSSYEQYF
>TRBV6-4|-|TRBJ2-1|-
TGTGCCAGCAGTCGAGAACTAGACGCTGAGCAGTTCTTC
CASSRELDAEQFF
>TRBV28|few|TRBJ1-5|-
TGTGCCAGTAGGTCTGCCCCGCAGGGCTGGCAGCCCCAGCATTTT
CASRSAPQGWQPQHF
>TRBV12-3/TRBV12-4|once|TRBJ1-2|-
TGTGCCAGCAGTTTAGGGCAAGGTGGGGGCTACACCTTC
CASSLGQGGGYTF
>TRBV24-1|-|TRBJ2-1|TRBD2
TGTGCCACCAGTGACCCCGGGACTAGCGGGAGTTACAATGAGCAGTTCTTC
CATSDPGTSGSYNEQFF
>TRBV5-6|-|TRBJ2-3|-
TGTGCCAGCAGCTTGAGGTCGGATAGCTACACAGATACGCAGTATTTT
CASSLRSDSYTDTQYF
>TRBV12-1|-|TRBJ2-7|-
TGTGCCAGCAGCTTTGACCCGGGACTTTCTTACGAGCAGTACTTC
CASSFDPGLSYEQYF
>TRBV5-1|-|TRBJ2-2|-
TGCGCCACCACGAAGGACCCTACGAACACCGGGGAGCTGTTTTTT
CATTKDPTNTGELFF
>TRBV28|-|TRBJ2-1|TRBD2
TGTGCCAGCGGAGCGGGAGTCCCCTACAATGAGCAGTTCTTC
CASGAGVPYNEQFF
>TRBV19|-|TRBJ1-2|-
TGTGCCAGTCAGCTCAGGGAGGGTAGGCTCACCTTC
CASQLREGRLTF
>TRBV19|-|TRBJ2-2|-
TGTGCCAGTAGTACCGGTCACGGAGAATTAAACACCGGGGAGCTGTTTTTT
CASSTGHGELNTGELFF
>TRBV6-2/TRBV6-3|-|TRBJ2-5|TRBD1
TGTGCCAGCAGCACCCCGGCGCCGGACAGGGGGCATAAAGAGACCCAGTACTTC
CASSTPAPDRGHKETQYF
>TRBV7-9|-|TRBJ2-7|TRBD1
TGTGCCAGCAGCTGGGAACAGGGGGCTTACGAGCAGTACTTC
CASSWEQGAYEQYF
>TRBV27|-|TRBJ2-3|-
TGTGCCAGCATGGGGGGGCAGAGCACAGATACGCAGTATTTT
CASMGGQSTDTQYF
>TRBV3-1/TRBV3-2|-|TRBJ2-7|TRBD2
TGTGCCAGCAGCCAAGGACTAGCGGGTGTCTCCTACGAGCAGTACTTC
CASSQGLAGVSYEQYF